Presented here are 28 T cell receptor beta chains from one specimen sequenced in a study of PD-1 blockade in classical Hodgkin lymphoma. Profiled with immunoSEQ multiplex PCR; TCRdb holds only in-frame clones, not every one. This repertoire shows 55,000 to 80,000 clones, approximately 88% found once; its top ten account for around 12%. No patient escaped relapse after autologous stem cell transplantation, and brentuximab vedotin exposure varied. This specimen consisted of peripheral blood mononuclear cells (PBMCs), obtained at baseline. The receptors come from a human donor with classical Hodgkin lymphoma.

This chain connects TRBV4-3 to TRBJ1-3; 9 nucleotides line up with TRBD1. The CDR3 covers 15 residues. V gave up 3 bases and J gave up 2 bases; unmatched junction bases: 2. From germline, CDR1 is LGHNA and CDR2 YSLEER. CDR3 bases: TGCGCCAGCAGCCAGTGGACAGGGGCTGGAAACACCATATATTTT. Its protein product is CASSQWTGAGNTIYF.

V usage is TRBV5-6 and J usage is TRBJ2-7; TRBD2 aligns across 7 bases. This CDR3 is built from 14 residues. V dropped 2 bases and J dropped 3; count of bases not matched to a gene: 5. Germline V lookup: CDR1 SGHDT, CDR2 YYEEEE. The CDR3 nucleotides read TGTGCCAGCAGCTTTGCTAGCGGATTCTACGAGCAGTACTTC. It specifies CASSFASGFYEQYF.

The chain is built from TRBV2 and TRBJ1-2; no clear D gene. Germline loops: CDR1 SNHLY, CDR2 FYNNEI. This CDR3 is built from 12 residues. V was clipped by 10 bases and J by 4 bases, with 13 bases between them. CDR3 DNA: TGTGCCACCAGACCCTTCGCCTATGGCTACACCTTC. Amino acid sequence: CATRPFAYGYTF. Drawing the rest from reference TRBV2 and TRBJ1-2, the complete variable domain is EPEVTQTPSHQVTQMGQEVILRCVPISNHLYFYWYRQILGQKVEFLVSFYNNEISEKSEIFDDQFSVERPDGSNFTLKIRSTKLEDSAMYFCATRPFAYGYTFGSGTRLTVV.

The chain joins TRBV4-1 to TRBJ2-7, with 15 positions matching TRBD2. Per the germline V gene, CDR1 is MGHRA and CDR2 is YSYEKL. V was pared by 0 bases and J by 4 bases, with 16 bases of the junction left unmatched. This CDR3 has 21 amino acids. CDR3 nucleotide sequence: TGCGCCAGCAGCCAAGATTGGGTACCGGGACTAGCGGGGGGAAAGGTGTACGAGCAGTACTTC. This sequence encodes CASSQDWVPGLAGGKVYEQYF.

This chain links TRBV5-1 with TRBJ2-7, with D maybe TRBD1 (5 bases). The CDR3 covers 14 residues. Trimming took off 3 bases at V and 8 bases at J, with 18 bases between the two ends. The germline gives CDR1 SGHRS, CDR2 YFSETQ. The CDR3 DNA reads TGCGCCAGCAGCTCCAATCCCGAAGGGGCGCAGCAGTACTTC. Amino acids: CASSSNPEGAQQYF.

This chain uses TRBV5-6 with TRBJ2-7, with D unclear. The CDR3 is 15 residues long. Trimming stripped 2 bases from V and 2 bases from J, with 14 bases between. Germline V lookup: CDR1 SGHDT, CDR2 YYEEEE. CDR3 DNA: TGTGCCAGCAGCTTCTGGTGGGCCGACGCCTACGAGCAGTACTTC. This encodes CASSFWWADAYEQYF.

J is TRBJ1-4 and V is TRBV12-5; TRBD1 matches 11 bases. CDR3 length: 21 residues. Per germline, CDR1 LGHNT and CDR2 FRNRAP. V trimming: 2 bases; J trimming: 4 bases; junction bases outside the gene matches: 18. The CDR3 spells CASGLPFLRDRGSQGNEKLFF. CDR3 nucleotides: TGTGCTAGTGGTTTGCCTTTCCTCCGGGACAGGGGGAGTCAAGGTAATGAAAAACTGTTTTTT.

V and J are TRBV19 and TRBJ2-5, with TRBD1 matching over 9 bases. The CDR3 is made up of 16 amino acids. CDR1 is LNHDA and CDR2 is SQIVND in the germline V gene (reference sequence). Trimming cost V 2 bases and J 2 bases; bases outside gene matches: 6. CDR3 protein: CASSIIRTGEQETQYF. The CDR3 DNA reads as TGTGCCAGTAGTATAATACGGACAGGGGAACAAGAGACCCAGTACTTC.

The V gene is TRBV20-1, the J gene TRBJ1-5; tentative D call: TRBD1 (5 bases). V lost 5 bases, J lost 12 bases, and 14 bases lay in between. Germline V gene lookup returns CDR1 DFQATT and CDR2 SNEGSKA (reference sequence). The CDR3 has 11 residues. In DNA, the CDR3 is TGCAGTGCTGGTTCGACAGTTAGCCAGCATTTT. As protein: CSAGSTVSQHF.

This clone has more than one count but fewer than ten. The chain uses TRBV19 and TRBJ1-5; D perhaps matches TRBD1 (5 bases). Trimming took off 0 bases at V and 3 bases at J, with 9 bases between the two ends. The germline gives CDR1 LNHDA, CDR2 SQIVND (reference sequence). The CDR3 has 15 residues. CDR3 nucleotide sequence: TGTGCCAGTAGTATAGAGGGCAGGGACAATCAGCCCCAGCATTTT. Amino acid sequence: CASSIEGRDNQPQHF.

The chain carries TRBV11-2 and TRBJ1-2, with TRBD1 matching 9 bases. The CDR3 contains 14 residues. The ends lost 4 bases at V and 7 bases at J; junction bases unmatched: 7. Looked up from germline, CDR1 is SGHAT and CDR2 is FQNNGV. The DNA for the CDR3 is TGTGCCAGCAGCTCGCGGACAGGGGAGTCTGGCTACACCTTC. It is translated as CASSSRTGESGYTF.

This chain links TRBV7-8 with TRBJ2-7; TRBD2 might be the D (6 bases). V lost 7 bases and J lost 0, with 7 bases in between. Per germline, CDR1 SGHVS and CDR2 FQNEAQ. This CDR3 comprises 12 residues. DNA for the CDR3: TGTGCCAGCATGACTAGCTCCTACGAGCAGTACTTC. Its protein product is CASMTSSYEQYF.

The gene calls are TRBV30 and TRBJ2-7, with 9 bases lining up with TRBD1. Germline V gene lookup returns CDR1 GTSNPN and CDR2 SVGIG (reference sequence). Germline trimming cut 0 bases from V and 0 bases from J; bases unmatched to any gene: 12. This CDR3 contains 18 residues. The CDR3 coding sequence is TGTGCCTGGAGTGTCACCCCCCTCGGGACAGGGACCTCCTACGAGCAGTACTTC. The encoded protein is CAWSVTPLGTGTSYEQYF.

V usage is TRBV7-9 and J usage is TRBJ2-5; D unresolved. The V end was cut by 0 bases, the J end by 3 bases, with 11 bases between. The CDR3 extends over 15 amino acids. CDR1 SEHNR and CDR2 FQNEAQ come from the germline V gene (reference sequence). The CDR3 coding sequence is TGTGCCAGCAGCTTAGCGCGAGTCGGCGAAGAGACCCAGTACTTC. It specifies CASSLARVGEETQYF.

This clone was found a few times. The J gene is TRBJ2-5, the V gene TRBV25-1; maybe TRBD1 (6 bases). The germline CDR1 and CDR2 sequences are MGHDK and SYGVNS. The CDR3 extends over 14 amino acids. With 1 base removed from V and 3 bases from J, the gap between germline ends came to 9 bases. The CDR3: CASSELWTEETQYF. The CDR3 DNA sequence: TGTGCCAGCAGTGAATTGTGGACAGAAGAGACCCAGTACTTC.

The gene calls are TRBV2 and TRBJ1-3, with 8 bases fitting TRBD1. The CDR3 covers 13 residues. V gave up 5 bases and J gave up 4 bases; unmatched junction bases: 1. Germline V gene data show CDR1 as SNHLY and CDR2 as FYNNEI. The CDR3 loop reads CASSPGGGNTIYF. The CDR3 DNA reads as TGTGCCAGCAGTCCAGGGGGCGGAAACACCATATATTTT.

This chain joins TRBV7-9 and TRBJ2-5; unclear D gene. Germline V gene data show CDR1 as SEHNR and CDR2 as FQNEAQ (reference sequence). CDR3 length equals 11 residues. Trimming removed 1 base from V and 4 bases from J, with 1 base in between. CDR3 residues: CASSLVETQYF. The CDR3 DNA sequence: TGTGCCAGCAGCTTAGTAGAGACCCAGTACTTC.

The V gene is TRBV5-4, the J gene TRBJ1-6; no clear D. The CDR3 sequence is 14 residues long. Germline V CDR1 and CDR2: SGHNT, YYREEE (reference sequence). Deletions cut 4 bases from V and 9 bases from J, with 14 bases between. CDR3: CASSPQPGASPLHF. The CDR3 DNA sequence: TGTGCCAGCAGCCCCCAGCCTGGAGCTTCACCCCTCCACTTT.

V gene TRBV9 combines with J gene TRBJ1-2; a possible D gene is TRBD1 (5 bases). This CDR3 region has 13 residues. Germline assignment: CDR1 SGDLS and CDR2 YYNGEE. Trimming left V 0 bases short and J 4 bases short, with 7 bases between. DNA for the CDR3: TGTGCCAGCAGCGTAGTCAGGGCCTATGGCTACACCTTC. Translating gives CASSVVRAYGYTF.

The V and J genes are TRBV5-4 and TRBJ2-1, with 8 bases matching TRBD2. Germline V gene lookup returns CDR1 SGHNT and CDR2 YYREEE (reference sequence). V lost 4 bases to trimming and J lost 7 bases; unmatched junction nucleotides: 10. This CDR3 is 15 amino acids long. CDR3 region: CASSPTPGGPNEQFF. In DNA, the CDR3 is TGTGCCAGCAGCCCTACCCCGGGGGGGCCAAATGAGCAGTTCTTC.

The rearrangement uses TRBV5-1 and TRBJ1-2, with 7 nucleotides matching TRBD1. The CDR3 is made up of 13 amino acids. The germline CDR1 and CDR2 sequences are SGHRS and YFSETQ. With 1 base clipped from V and 6 bases from J, the junction kept 3 bases outside the gene matches. The CDR3 coding sequence is TGCGCCAGCAGCTTGACTACAGGGGATGGCTACACCTTC. Protein product: CASSLTTGDGYTF.

The rearrangement joins TRBV28 to TRBJ2-3; 7 nucleotides line up with TRBD2. The CDR3 spans 16 residues. Germline V gene sequence: CDR1 MDHEN, CDR2 SYDVKM. V lost 3 bases, J lost 4 bases, and 10 bases stayed unmatched. For the CDR3, the DNA is TGTGCCAGCAGTTTTAGATTTATGGGGGGGGCAGATACGCAGTATTTT. Translated, it gives CASSFRFMGGADTQYF.

This clone appeared once. This rearrangement joins TRBV27 to TRBJ2-5; TRBD2 agrees at 13 bases. The CDR3 has 16 amino acids. CDR1 MNHEY and CDR2 SMNVEV come from the germline V gene (reference sequence). J lost 1 base, V lost 6 bases, and 5 bases had no gene match. CDR3: CASSPTSGGSQETQYF. CDR3 nucleotides: TGTGCCAGCAGCCCGACTAGCGGGGGGTCCCAAGAGACCCAGTACTTC.

CDR3 bases: TGCGCCAGCAGAGCTAGTACCAGCAACTCCTACGAGCAGTACTTC. Translation gives CASRASTSNSYEQYF. V and J are TRBV5-1 and TRBJ2-7; D is undetermined. CDR1 SGHRS and CDR2 YFSETQ come from the germline V gene. Trimming stripped 5 bases from V and 0 bases from J, with 15 bases between. This CDR3 is built from 15 residues.

This chain connects TRBV30 to TRBJ2-3; 8 nucleotides match TRBD2. V trimming: 1 base; J trimming: 2 bases; junction bases outside the gene matches: 11. Germline CDR1 GTSNPN, CDR2 SVGIG (reference sequence). The CDR3 length is 17 residues. Here the CDR3 DNA reads TGTGCCTGGAGTGCCTCTAGCGGGCCGCGCTCCACAGATACGCAGTATTTT. Its protein is CAWSASSGPRSTDTQYF.

On this clone: Additional DNA sequences in this sample encode the identical CDR3. The V and J genes are TRBV5-1 and TRBJ1-1, with D hard to call. Between the trimmed V and J ends, which lost 2 bases and 2 bases, there was a span of 7 bases. Looked up from germline, CDR1 is SGHRS and CDR2 is YFSETQ. CDR3 size: 13 residues. The CDR3 sequence is CASSLRDNTEAFF. CDR3 nucleotides: TGCGCCAGCAGCTTAAGGGATAACACTGAAGCTTTCTTT. Looking up the rest from reference TRBV5-1 and TRBJ1-1 gives the full variable domain: KAGVTQTPRYLIKTRGQQVTLSCSPISGHRSVSWYQQTPGQGLQFLFEYFSETQRNKGNFPGRFSGRQFSNSRSEMNVSTLELGDSALYLCASSLRDNTEAFFGQGTRLTVV.

This rearrangement joins TRBV5-1 to TRBJ1-1; TRBD1 is a possible D gene (5 bases). Germline loops: CDR1 SGHRS, CDR2 YFSETQ. Trimming took off 4 bases at V and 0 bases at J, with 10 bases between the two ends. The CDR3 sequence is 14 residues long. For the CDR3, the DNA is TGCGCCAGCAGCCCCGGGACGGTGAACACTGAAGCTTTCTTT. It is translated as CASSPGTVNTEAFF.

The V call is TRBV7-9, the J call TRBJ2-3, with D perhaps matching TRBD2 (5 bases). Per germline, CDR1 SEHNR and CDR2 FQNEAQ (reference sequence). This CDR3 is built from 16 residues. V shed 5 bases and J shed 0 bases, with 15 bases lying between them. CDR3 in amino acids: CASSHLGGRSTDTQYF. CDR3 nucleotides: TGTGCCAGCAGCCACCTAGGCGGGCGAAGCACAGATACGCAGTATTTT.